The source of this T cell receptor beta chain is a study of metastatic and nonmetastatic thyroid tumors. Study details: Repertoire data that came from the blood and tumor or nodule tissue of malignant and benign thyroid patients were compared.

In the original processing: Building a distant-metastasis classifier for papillary thyroid cancer drew on CDR3 differences across clinicopathological groups. TCRdb re-processed the PCR reads through MiXCR. These V and J calls originate from TCRdb's pipeline instead of the authors' own analysis. The repertoire consists of 8,000 to 9,000 clones, with 20% to 30% occurring once and the leading ten covering about 25%. This clone came up a few times. Until they underwent thyroid surgery, no patient had received any treatment. The V end lost 7 bases, the J end lost 5 bases, and 18 bases lay between the germline ends. This CDR3 has 15 amino acids. CDR1 is MNHNS, CDR2 SASEGT, per germline.

V usage is TRBV6-1 and J usage is TRBJ1-5; D uncertain. The sequencing sample was made of tumor tissue. The clonotype originates from a female donor with papillary thyroid cancer or a benign thyroid nodule (not recorded which). Some clones in this sample may be carry-over from other donors' samples. CDR3 in DNA: TGTGCCAGCACCCCCCTAGCGGGTCCGGATCAGCCCCAGCATTTT. Protein sequence: CASTPLAGPDQPQHF.